This T cell receptor (beta chain) appears in the sequencing data of a study of human T cells and chemical hapten exposure. Study-wide background: While the approximately 25-week study was under way, patients received diphenylcyclopropenone on the scalp every week. Patch testing placed 0.01% DPC on the upper back, with readings at 6 days.

Overall study results and limits: Higher patch test scores went with higher counts of PT1 expanded TCRs.

Trimming removed 3 bases from V and 8 bases from J, with 14 bases in between. CDR1 is MNHNS and CDR2 is SASEGT in the germline V gene. The CDR3 loop spans 14 amino acids. Time point noted: patch test 3, about 24 weeks after DPC sensitization. Specified treatment: therapeutic diphenylcyclopropenone sensitization with weekly scalp DPC. RNA extraction used unfractionated whole blood as the source of total RNA. TCRdb re-derived calls from the RACE reads in MiXCR, one entry per CDR3 protein. Of over 75,000 distinct CDR3 sequences listed, 11% are singletons. Many counts were recorded for this clonotype. Its antigen is still unknown.

The sequencing here drew on whole blood, taken in connection with sensitization to the hapten diphenylcyclopropenone (DPC). This rearrangement joins TRBV6-1 to TRBJ2-4, with D possibly called TRBD1 or TRBD2 (5 bases each). The TCR sequence derives from a woman in her thirties with alopecia areata. Some clones in this sample may be carry-over from other donors' samples. The CDR3 bases are TGTGCCAGCAGTGATATCTCCGGGGCGGACATTCAGTACTTC. It yields the protein CASSDISGADIQYF.